This T cell receptor gamma chain was captured by sequencing in a study of Vδ1+ human thymocytes. Broader study findings: Despite high sort purity, approximately 20% of thymic T cell receptor delta sequences were Vdelta2. Many TRG clonotypes were shared between donors; TRD repertoires were essentially private. Thymic TRG and TRD repertoires appeared highly polyclonal, with Gaussian CDR3 length distributions.

Concerning this clone: Its antigen remains unidentified. A read error is possible here, since a much larger clone lies one base away. This same CDR3 is encoded by further DNA sequences in the sample.

Sequences come from RNA converted to cDNA by reverse transcription. Pooled V-gene forward primers with one constant-region reverse primer generated the CDR3 amplicons by multiplex PCR. TCRdb re-analyzed the multiplex PCR reads via CATT. There are around 30,000 gamma-chain clones in the sample; over 15% occur only once, and 1.8% lies in the top ten. Germline trimming cut 0 bases from V and 7 bases from J; bases unmatched to any gene: 6. The CDR3 is made up of 13 amino acids. Per germline, CDR1 VINAFY and CDR2 YDVSNSKD. Input material: Vdelta1+ gamma-delta thymocytes from the thymus. Subset specified: FACS-sorted CD3+ TCRalphabeta- TCRVdelta1+ TCRVdelta2- thymocytes. The V and J genes are TRGV5 and TRGJ1 or TRGJ2. The origin of this receptor is a boy in the first two years of life who had congenital heart surgery. This chain's CDR3 is CATWDRLYYKKLF. The CDR3 region has the DNA TGTGCCACCTGGGACAGGCTTTACTATAAGAAACTCTTT.